This TCR beta chain was captured by sequencing in a study of metastatic and nonmetastatic thyroid tumors. V lost 3 bases to trimming and J lost 4 bases, with 15 bases between them. CDR1 is KGHSH, CDR2 LQKENI, per germline. This CDR3 contains 15 residues. Using MiXCR, TCRdb reanalyzed the PCR reads. The sample consists of 11,000 or so clones, approximately 35% of them appearing once. No patient received treatment before thyroid surgery. V usage is TRBV18 and J usage is TRBJ1-1, with D possibly matching TRBD1 (5 bases). The TCR was taken from a female donor with papillary thyroid cancer or a benign thyroid nodule (not recorded which). Some clones in this sample may be carry-over from other donors' samples. Material: tumor tissue. The CDR3 nucleotides are TGTGCCAGCTCACCCATTCAGGGCTTCGGCACTGAAGCTTTCTTT. This translates into CASSPIQGFGTEAFF.